This entry lists 20 T cell receptor beta chains sequenced from one sample in a study of Ad26.COV2.S vaccination and SARS-CoV-2 variants. Sequenced by immunoSEQ multiplex PCR; TCRdb stores in-frame clones only, minus some. The sample has some 180,000 clones; around 88% are singletons. Sequencing used peripheral blood, obtained after recovery from COVID-19. These receptors were obtained from a human donor who had recovered from COVID-19.

This chain links TRBV7-8 with TRBJ1-1, with 11 bases lining up with TRBD1. J gave up 1 base and V 4 bases, and 5 bases lay outside the gene matches. The length of the CDR3 is 16 residues. Germline V gene lookup returns CDR1 SGHVS and CDR2 FQNEAQ. In DNA, the CDR3 is TGTGCCAGCAGCTCCAGGACAGGGGGCCCGAACACTGAAGCTTTCTTT. Translation: CASSSRTGGPNTEAFF.

The gene calls are TRBV3-1 (or the pseudogene TRBV3-2) and TRBJ2-7; D is uncertain. Trimming stripped 0 bases from V and 3 bases from J, with 9 bases between. CDR1 is LGHDT and CDR2 is YNNKEL in the germline V gene (reference sequence). This CDR3 comprises 14 residues. The CDR3 DNA reads TGTGCCAGCAGCCAAGACCCCTCGTACTACGAGCAGTACTTC. It translates to CASSQDPSYYEQYF.

The V call is TRBV6-5, the J call TRBJ2-3; possible D gene TRBD1, 6 bases. The V gene's germline CDR1 is MNHEY and CDR2 SVGAGI. The V end lost 6 bases, the J end lost 9 bases, and 10 bases lay between the germline ends. This CDR3 spans 11 amino acids. The CDR3, as DNA: TGTGCCAGCAGGCAGGGGAAAACGCAGTATTTT. It is translated as CASRQGKTQYF.

V usage is TRBV3-1 (or the pseudogene TRBV3-2) and J usage is TRBJ2-5; D unresolved. Germline values: CDR1 LGHDT, CDR2 YNNKEL (reference sequence). Deletions cut 3 bases from V and 6 bases from J, with 11 bases between. This CDR3 comprises 13 residues. CDR3 bases: TGTGCCAGCAGCCAGAGAGGTAGTCAGACCCAGTACTTC. This gives the protein CASSQRGSQTQYF.

V and J are TRBV5-4 and TRBJ2-5; tentatively, D is TRBD1 or TRBD2 (7 bases each). Germline-derived CDR1 and CDR2 are SGHNT and YYREEE (reference sequence). V shed 3 bases and J shed 1 base, with 10 bases lying between them. The CDR3 loop spans 14 amino acids. The CDR3 bases are TGTGCCAGCAGCTCAGGGGGGGGCCAAGAGACCCAGTACTTC. Translating it yields CASSSGGGQETQYF.

This CDR3 is CASSEVTSRNEQFF. CDR3 coding DNA: TGTGCCAGCAGTGAGGTGACTAGCCGAAATGAGCAGTTCTTC. The genes are TRBV25-1 and TRBJ2-1; 7 bases align to TRBD2. The CDR3 sequence is 14 residues long. Unmatched junction bases numbered 6, after V lost 3 bases and J lost 7 bases. Germline assignment: CDR1 MGHDK and CDR2 SYGVNS.

The V and J genes are TRBV3-1 (or the pseudogene TRBV3-2) and TRBJ2-3, with TRBD2 matching over 8 bases. Germline V CDR1 and CDR2: LGHDT, YNNKEL (reference sequence). Trimming took 3 bases from V and 0 from J; bases not matched to a gene: 5. This CDR3 is 16 amino acids long. The CDR3 sequence is CASSQGAGGSTDTQYF. As DNA, the CDR3 is TGTGCCAGCAGCCAGGGGGCGGGGGGTAGCACAGATACGCAGTATTTT.

The chain joins TRBV5-6 to TRBJ1-1; D possibly corresponds to TRBD1 (6 bases). CDR1 is SGHDT, CDR2 YYEEEE, per germline. The CDR3 runs to 13 residues. V lost 6 bases, J lost 4 bases, and 13 bases lay in between. The CDR3, as DNA: TGTGCCAGCACGGCAGGGGTGGGCACTGAAGCTTTCTTT. It encodes CASTAGVGTEAFF. The full variable domain, in which reference TRBV5-6 and TRBJ1-1 provide the parts outside the CDR3, is DAGVTQSPTHLIKTRGQQVTLRCSPKSGHDTVSWYQQALGQGPQFIFQYYEEEERQRGNFPDRFSGHQFPNYSSELNVNALLLGDSALYLCASTAGVGTEAFFGQGTRLTVV.

This clone was counted a few times. Written as DNA, the CDR3 is TGTGCCAGCAGCCTGGGACAGTCCCTTGGGAATTCACCCCTCCACTTT. Its protein product is CASSLGQSLGNSPLHF. This rearrangement joins TRBV5-4 to TRBJ1-6, with 7 nucleotides matching TRBD1. The CDR3 extends over 16 amino acids. Germline V gene lookup returns CDR1 SGHNT and CDR2 YYREEE (reference sequence). Trimming took 4 bases from V and 7 from J; bases not matched to a gene: 11.

In this sample, this clone turned up a few times. The chain carries TRBV7-9 and TRBJ2-1; the match to TRBD1 covers 7 bases. This CDR3 is 17 amino acids long. Losses at the gene ends were 5 bases for V and 0 bases for J; bases not matched to a gene: 10. CDR1 and CDR2 from the germline V gene are SEHNR and FQNEAQ (reference sequence). CDR3 sequence reads: CASSARPDRASYNEQFF. The CDR3 bases are TGTGCCAGCAGCGCCCGGCCAGACAGGGCCTCCTACAATGAGCAGTTCTTC.

The chain joins TRBV25-1 to TRBJ1-1; D not certain. Deletions cut 5 bases from V and 6 bases from J, with 10 bases between. This CDR3 contains 12 residues. Germline V gene sequence: CDR1 MGHDK, CDR2 SYGVNS. The CDR3 region is CASSSLGPEAFF. CDR3 nucleotides: TGTGCCAGCAGTTCGCTAGGGCCTGAAGCTTTCTTT. Combining the CDR3 with reference TRBV25-1 and TRBJ1-1 gives the whole variable domain EADIYQTPRYLVIGTGKKITLECSQTMGHDKMYWYQQDPGMELHLIHYSYGVNSTEKGDLSSESTVSRIRTEHFPLTLESARPSHTSQYLCASSSLGPEAFFGQGTRLTVV.

The rearrangement links TRBV27 to TRBJ2-3; D may be TRBD2 (6 bases). The germline V gene encodes CDR1 MNHEY and CDR2 SMNVEV (reference sequence). This CDR3 is built from 13 residues. The V gene lost 6 bases and the J gene lost 5 bases, with 12 bases spanning the gap. CDR3 sequence reads: CASRPHGGDTQYF. In nucleotides, the CDR3 is TGTGCCAGCAGGCCCCACGGGGGAGATACGCAGTATTTT.

V gene TRBV19 combines with J gene TRBJ2-3, with TRBD1 identical over 10 bases. V was clipped by 3 bases and J by 4 bases; unmatched bases: 22. The CDR3 spans 21 residues. CDR1 is LNHDA, CDR2 SQIVND, per germline (reference sequence). The CDR3 reads CASSIKFYRPRDRGMPDTQYF. CDR3 in DNA: TGTGCCAGTAGTATCAAGTTTTATCGTCCCCGGGACAGGGGAATGCCAGATACGCAGTATTTT.

The genes are TRBV6-4 and TRBJ1-6, with unresolved D. The CDR3 runs 15 residues. Trimming left V 6 bases short and J 5 bases short, with 14 bases between. Germline-derived CDR1 and CDR2 are MRHNA and SNTAGT. CDR3 DNA sequence: TGTGCCAGCAGCCTCCCCACCTGCGATAATTCACCCCTCCACTTT. It specifies CASSLPTCDNSPLHF.

This clone showed up many times. The chain is built from TRBV7-9 and TRBJ1-4, with 9 positions matching TRBD1. Germline V gives CDR1 SEHNR, CDR2 FQNEAQ (reference sequence). The CDR3 covers 14 residues. V lost 5 bases, J lost 5 bases, and 3 bases stayed unmatched. The CDR3 region is CASSAGQGNEKLFF. The CDR3 DNA reads TGTGCCAGCAGCGCCGGACAGGGGAATGAAAAACTGTTTTTT.

The chain joins TRBV27 to TRBJ2-6; possibly TRBD1 or TRBD2 for D (6 bases each). The CDR3 covers 16 residues. The germline V gene encodes CDR1 MNHEY and CDR2 SMNVEV (reference sequence). The V end was cut by 2 bases, the J end by 4 bases, with 12 bases between. This chain's CDR3 is CASSLLGGAGANVLTF. In DNA form, the CDR3 reads TGTGCCAGCAGTTTACTCGGGGGCGCCGGGGCCAACGTCCTGACTTTC.

The chain combines TRBV5-1 with TRBJ2-2, with D hard to call. In germline, CDR1 is SGHRS, CDR2 YFSETQ. The CDR3 extends over 16 amino acids. V lost 4 bases, J lost 0 bases, and 13 bases lay in between. The CDR3, as DNA: TGCGCCAGCAGCCGCTCGACACAATCGAACACCGGGGAGCTGTTTTTT. Amino acids: CASSRSTQSNTGELFF.

The chain has TRBV11-3 and TRBJ2-3; D possibly corresponds to TRBD2 (5 bases). This CDR3 has 14 residues. Germline-derived CDR1 and CDR2 are SGHNT and YENEEA. The V end lost 2 bases, the J end lost 6 bases, and 12 bases lay between the germline ends. This CDR3 reads CASSLSGPRDTQYF. CDR3 in DNA: TGTGCCAGCAGCTTAAGCGGACCGCGGGATACGCAGTATTTT.

V usage is TRBV2 and J usage is TRBJ2-3; D is possibly TRBD2 (6 bases). This CDR3 is 13 amino acids long. Germline loops: CDR1 SNHLY, CDR2 FYNNEI. Trimming took 4 bases from V and 6 from J, leaving 11 bases between them. In DNA form, the CDR3 reads TGTGCCAGCAGTGCCGGGAGATCCGATACGCAGTATTTT. Translation gives CASSAGRSDTQYF.

Written as DNA, the CDR3 is TGTGCCAGCAGTTTATCGATTCCAGGGAATTCACCCCTCCACTTT. It encodes CASSLSIPGNSPLHF. The chain has TRBV27 and TRBJ1-6; D perhaps matches TRBD1 (5 bases). The CDR3 is 15 amino acids. Trimming left V 0 bases short and J 7 bases short, with 10 bases between. CDR1 and CDR2 from the germline V gene are MNHEY and SMNVEV (reference sequence).